These 16 T cell receptor beta chains were sequenced from one sample in a study of cytomegalovirus exposure and HLA in healthy donors. Primers: 60 Vbeta forward and 13 Jbeta reverse. Sequencing was performed with immunoSEQ multiplex PCR; in TCRdb, only in-frame clones are kept and a portion is missing. This table has about 170,000 clones, 82% appearing once. Material for sequencing was PBMCs. The receptors shown here come from a girl aged 10-17 years in good health and CMV-seropositive.

This clone has only one observation. The V gene is TRBV28, the J gene TRBJ2-3; D may be TRBD2 (7 bases). In germline, CDR1 is MDHEN, CDR2 SYDVKM. The CDR3 sequence is 14 residues long. The V end was cut by 7 bases, the J end by 2 bases, with 13 bases between. The CDR3 spells CASTPGGYTDTQYF. In DNA form, the CDR3 reads TGTGCCAGCACCCCGGGGGGCTACACAGATACGCAGTATTTT.

This clone is a singleton in its sample. The V gene is TRBV5-1, the J gene TRBJ1-5; the D is unclear. Germline values: CDR1 SGHRS, CDR2 YFSETQ. The CDR3 length is 16 residues. Trimming shortened V by 1 base and J by 4 bases, and 15 bases separated the two germline ends. As DNA, the CDR3 is TGCGCCAGCAGCTTGTCGGACGGGGAGAGAAATCAGCCCCAGCATTTT. Translating gives CASSLSDGERNQPQHF.

This rearrangement joins TRBV5-6 to TRBJ2-1; 11 nucleotides align to TRBD1. The CDR3 contains 18 residues. Trimming took 5 bases from V and 5 from J; bases not matched to a gene: 15. Germline V CDR1 and CDR2: SGHDT, YYEEEE. CDR3 loop: CASSFLDRGPLGDNEQFF. The DNA for the CDR3 is TGTGCCAGCAGTTTCCTGGACAGGGGGCCACTTGGGGACAATGAGCAGTTCTTC.

The chain couples TRBV9 to TRBJ2-5, with D perhaps TRBD2 (5 bases). CDR1 and CDR2 from the germline V gene are SGDLS and YYNGEE. There are 15 residues in the CDR3. V was clipped by 4 bases and J by 4 bases, with 17 bases between them. In DNA form, the CDR3 reads TGTGCCAGCAGCCCCCCCCCAGGAGGTGGAGAGACCCAGTACTTC. Its protein is CASSPPPGGGETQYF.

About this clone itself: Mismatch with germline at one junction end may stem from a read error. CDR3 residues: CASSVAGTGTYEQYF. CDR3 nucleotide sequence: TGTGCCAGCAGCGTAGCCGGGACAGGGACCTACGAGCAGTACTTC. The chain links TRBV7-9 to TRBJ2-7, with 9 bases fitting TRBD1. The CDR3 is made up of 15 amino acids. The germline V gene encodes CDR1 SEHNR and CDR2 FQNEAQ (reference sequence).

On this clone: Distinct nucleotide sequences in the sample also encode this CDR3. This chain links TRBV27 with TRBJ2-3, with TRBD2 identical over 9 bases. The V gene end was trimmed by 5 bases and the J gene end by 5 bases; junction bases not matched to a gene: 8. CDR1 is MNHEY and CDR2 is SMNVEV in the germline V gene (reference sequence). This CDR3 is built from 15 residues. The CDR3 sequence: CASSRVAGGLDTQYF. The CDR3 nucleotides read TGTGCCAGCAGTAGGGTGGCGGGGGGGTTAGATACGCAGTATTTT.

This chain uses TRBV11-2 with TRBJ2-1; possibly TRBD2 for D (5 bases). V lost 2 bases to trimming and J lost 7 bases, with 12 bases between them. The germline V gene encodes CDR1 SGHAT and CDR2 FQNNGV. The CDR3 is 14 amino acids. CDR3 sequence: CASSLRGIGNEQFF. CDR3 DNA sequence: TGTGCCAGCAGCTTACGGGGTATCGGGAATGAGCAGTTCTTC.

This sequence joins TRBV7-8 and TRBJ1-5, with D unclear. The CDR3 covers 15 residues. The V gene lost 0 bases and the J gene lost 0 bases, with 6 bases spanning the gap. Germline CDR1 reads SGHVS; CDR2 reads FQNEAQ. CDR3 amino acids: CASSLASNSNQPQHF. Here the CDR3 DNA reads TGTGCCAGCAGCTTAGCGAGCAATAGCAATCAGCCCCAGCATTTT.

J is TRBJ1-1 and V is TRBV29-1; D gene uncertain. The V and J ends lost 7 bases and 4 bases respectively, with 19 bases between them. This CDR3 comprises 14 residues. Germline V CDR1 and CDR2: SQVTM, ANQGSEA. The CDR3 DNA sequence: TGCAGCGCCCGGGATCTATACGAGAGCACTGAAGCTTTCTTT. Its translation: CSARDLYESTEAFF.

This chain uses TRBV25-1 with TRBJ2-3, with D uncertain. Germline CDR1 and CDR2: MGHDK and SYGVNS. V was trimmed by 3 bases and J by 8 bases, leaving 6 bases between them. There are 11 residues in the CDR3. CDR3 residues: CASSEGTTQYF. CDR3 coding DNA: TGTGCCAGCAGTGAGGGCACTACGCAGTATTTT.

This clone was seen once. The V and J genes are TRBV28 and TRBJ2-7, with a weak D call TRBD1 (5 bases). CDR1 MDHEN and CDR2 SYDVKM come from the germline V gene. The length of the CDR3 is 12 residues. CDR3 in DNA: TGTGTAATTCAGACAGACTCCTACGAGCAGTACTTC. It specifies CVIQTDSYEQYF.

The chain couples TRBV25-1 to TRBJ1-3; D uncertain. Germline V gene data show CDR1 as MGHDK and CDR2 as SYGVNS. The CDR3 has 15 amino acids. V shed 4 bases and J shed 0 bases, with 10 bases lying between them. The CDR3 region has the DNA TGTGCCAGCAGTGGCACACCTTACTCTGGAAACACCATATATTTT. Its translation is CASSGTPYSGNTIYF.

As for this clone: One end of the junction does not line up with germline, which may come from a read error. The chain joins TRBV28 to TRBJ2-7; the match to TRBD1 covers 8 bases. Germline values: CDR1 MDHEN, CDR2 SYDVKM. This CDR3 contains 14 residues. The CDR3 region has the DNA TGTGCCAGCAGTTTAGCGGGACAGGCTTACGGGCAGTACTTC. It encodes CASSLAGQAYGQYF.

The chain joins TRBV7-2 to TRBJ1-2; D is uncertain. The CDR3 loop spans 14 amino acids. Looked up from germline, CDR1 is SGHTA and CDR2 is FQGNSA. V lost 3 bases and J lost 6, with 14 bases in between. CDR3 region: CASSFKYLQDGYTF. The DNA of the CDR3 is TGTGCCAGCAGCTTTAAATATTTGCAGGATGGCTACACCTTC.

This clone was recorded only once. CDR3 region: CAITRGIPSGANVLTF. In nucleotides, the CDR3 is TGTGCCATCACACGAGGAATTCCCTCTGGGGCCAACGTCCTGACTTTC. The chain is built from TRBV10-3 and TRBJ2-6; no firm D call. V lost 7 bases and J 0 bases, leaving 13 bases between the germline ends. Germline CDR1 ENHRY, CDR2 SYGVKD. CDR3 size: 16 residues.

The chain is built from TRBV6-5 and TRBJ2-7, with a tentative D call TRBD2 (5 bases). There are 16 residues in the CDR3. V lost 0 bases and J 3 bases, leaving 15 bases between the germline ends. CDR1 is MNHEY, CDR2 SVGAGI, per germline. The DNA for the CDR3 is TGTGCCAGCAGTTACTCCTTCCAGCGGAGTAGCTACGAGCAGTACTTC. Amino acids: CASSYSFQRSSYEQYF.